This T cell receptor beta chain originates from a study of cytomegalovirus exposure and HLA in healthy donors. Study background: In a later analysis, the roughly 110 validation repertoires were reported to have used the same platform as the roughly 610 first-cohort repertoires.

V was clipped by 7 bases and J by 7 bases; unmatched bases: 9. CDR3 length: 15 amino acids. Germline lookup yields CDR1 SEHNR and CDR2 FQNEAQ (reference sequence). With regard to this clone: Its specificity is unknown.

Study results and caveats: Cytomegalovirus-associated status was assigned to roughly 160 TCR beta chains.

The approximately 120-subject validation cohort, separate from the roughly 700-subject first cohort, included the donors. The data were produced by immunoSEQ multiplex PCR, yet TCRdb's version contains in-frame clones alone and is incomplete. The sample includes 85,000 to 120,000 clones, about 87% of them seen just once. The chain combines TRBV7-9 with TRBJ1-6; 8 nucleotides align to TRBD1. The clonotype was recovered from a woman between 18 and 29 years old in good health and CMV-seropositive. The sample comprised PBMCs. CDR3 sequence (DNA): TGTGCCAGCACCGGACAGGGTGTGGAGAATTCACCCCTCCACTTT. Protein: CASTGQGVENSPLHF.